The present T cell receptor beta chain was sequenced within a study of T-cell memory formation after mild COVID-19. In the study overall: Largely donor-specific sequence clusters came from two donors. General study results and limits: CD4+ clones that contracted lay mainly in CM and EM; CD8+ ones lay in EMRA. In pre-infection memory, a portion of responding clones appeared, which suggested that cross-reactive memory joined.

V dropped 8 bases and J dropped 10 bases, with 23 bases sitting between them. The CDR3 has 15 residues. CDR1 and CDR2 from the germline V gene are LNHDA and SQIVND (reference sequence). With constant-segment primers, 5'RACE yielded cDNA libraries of TCR alpha and TCR beta that carried sample barcodes and UMIs. TCRdb itself ran the 5' RACE reads through MiXCR, one entry per CDR3 protein. The sample yields fewer than 650,000 distinct CDR3 sequences, 20% to 25% seen once. As for this clonotype: What it binds is unknown.

The origin of this receptor is an adult woman who had mild COVID-19 (a few samples of this study predate the infection). Cell type and time point are not known. The chain is built from TRBV19 and TRBJ1-4, with D unresolved. Sequencing input: PBMCs or a T cell subset sorted from them (not recorded which). The DNA of the CDR3 is TGTGCCAGTCGACCCACAAGGAGGGATCCCGCAAAACTGTTTTTT. It yields the protein CASRPTRRDPAKLFF.